This T cell receptor beta chain was obtained from a study of radiation and T cells in renal cell carcinoma. Indicated time point: blood 2 weeks post-SBRT. Indicated treatment: 15 Gy SBRT to primary tumor, nephrectomy 4 weeks later. Serial blood draws occurred at baseline and 2 and 4 weeks post-SBRT. Method: immunoSEQ multiplex PCR; TCRdb's copy keeps in-frame clones and lacks some. The sample holds some 150,000 clones; around 90% are singletons and the top ten take 10% to 15%. General study findings and limits: From baseline, blood top tumor clonotypes peaked at 2 weeks post-radiation. Baseline intratumoral clonotype presence is unknown without pretreatment biopsies.

Looked up from germline, CDR1 is MGHDK and CDR2 is SYGVNS. V trimming: 4 bases; J trimming: 5 bases; junction bases outside the gene matches: 4. The CDR3 runs to 13 residues. This clone was observed a handful of times. Its antigen is unidentified. This sequence originates from a woman aged 50 to 60 with renal cell carcinoma. This sample comprised blood, obtained from a patient whose treatment included radiotherapy and nephrectomy. The chain joins TRBV25-1 to TRBJ1-2; TRBD1 matches 7 bases. CDR3 nucleotide sequence: TGTGCCAGCAGTGTGGGGGACAGTTATGGCTACACCTTC. This sequence encodes CASSVGDSYGYTF.